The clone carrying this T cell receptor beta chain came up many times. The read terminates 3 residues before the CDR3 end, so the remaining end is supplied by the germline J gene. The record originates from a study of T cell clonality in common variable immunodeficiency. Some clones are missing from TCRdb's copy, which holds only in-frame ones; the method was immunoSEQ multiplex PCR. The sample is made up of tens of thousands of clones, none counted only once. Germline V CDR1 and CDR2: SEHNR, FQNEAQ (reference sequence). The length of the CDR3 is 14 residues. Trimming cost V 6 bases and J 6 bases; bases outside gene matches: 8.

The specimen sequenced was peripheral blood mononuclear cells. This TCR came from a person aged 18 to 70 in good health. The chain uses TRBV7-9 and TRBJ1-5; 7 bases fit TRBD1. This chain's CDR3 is CASRGEGAGQPQHF. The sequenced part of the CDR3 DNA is TGTGCCAGCAGAGGGGAGGGGGCCGGTCAGCCC.